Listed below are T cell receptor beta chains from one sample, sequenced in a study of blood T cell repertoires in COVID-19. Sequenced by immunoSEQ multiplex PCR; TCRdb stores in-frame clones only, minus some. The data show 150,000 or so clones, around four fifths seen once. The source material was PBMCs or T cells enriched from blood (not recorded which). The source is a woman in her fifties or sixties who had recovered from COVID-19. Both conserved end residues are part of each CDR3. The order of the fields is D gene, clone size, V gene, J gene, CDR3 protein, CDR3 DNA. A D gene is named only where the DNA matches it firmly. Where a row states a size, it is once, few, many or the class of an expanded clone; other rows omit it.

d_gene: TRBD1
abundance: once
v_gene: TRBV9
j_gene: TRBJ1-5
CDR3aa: CASSVGAGGGQPQHF
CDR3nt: TGTGCCAGCAGCGTAGGGGCAGGGGGAGGTCAGCCCCAGCATTTT

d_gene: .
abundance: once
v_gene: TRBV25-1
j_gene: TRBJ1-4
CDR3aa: CASARTGATNEKLFF
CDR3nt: TGTGCCAGCGCCCGGACTGGGGCAACTAATGAAAAACTGTTTTTT

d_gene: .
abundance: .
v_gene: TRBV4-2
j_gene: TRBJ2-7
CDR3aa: CASSPVAARTYEQYF
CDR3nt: TGTGCCAGCAGCCCCGTGGCGGCCCGAACCTACGAGCAGTACTTC

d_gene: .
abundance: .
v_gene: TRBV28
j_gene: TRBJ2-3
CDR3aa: CASSLLGASTDTQYF
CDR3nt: TGTGCCAGCAGTTTACTCGGAGCTAGCACAGATACGCAGTATTTT

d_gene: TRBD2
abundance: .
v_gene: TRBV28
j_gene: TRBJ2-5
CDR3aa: CASSGRGEGLVETQYF
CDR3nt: TGTGCCAGCTCCGGAAGAGGGGAGGGCCTTGTCGAGACCCAGTACTTC

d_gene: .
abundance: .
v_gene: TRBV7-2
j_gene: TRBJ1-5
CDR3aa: CASSQQGQPQHF
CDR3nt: TGTGCCAGCAGTCAACAGGGACAGCCCCAGCATTTT

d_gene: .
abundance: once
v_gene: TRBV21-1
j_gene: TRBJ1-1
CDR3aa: CASSKRETIGTGDRYTEAFF
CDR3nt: TGTGCCAGCAGCAAAAGGGAAACTATCGGGACAGGGGATAGGTACACTGAAGCTTTCTTT

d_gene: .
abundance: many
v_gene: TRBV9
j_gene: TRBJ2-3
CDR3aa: CASSGLDWTSTDTQYF
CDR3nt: TGTGCCAGCAGCGGATTGGACTGGACTAGCACAGATACGCAGTATTTT

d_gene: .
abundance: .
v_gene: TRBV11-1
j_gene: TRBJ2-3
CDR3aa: CASSLGGTRLDTQYF
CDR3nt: TGTGCCAGCAGCTTAGGCGGTACTAGATTAGATACGCAGTATTTT

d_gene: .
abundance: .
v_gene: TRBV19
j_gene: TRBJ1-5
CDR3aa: CASSAVSNQPQHF
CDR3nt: TGTGCCAGTAGTGCGGTTAGCAATCAGCCCCAGCATTTT